A single sample is the source of the 24 T cell receptor beta chains below, sequenced in a study of blood T cells in healthy people across ages. Primed by a sample-barcoded 5' primer and a J-beta primer mix, a second PCR proceeded for about 7 to 11 cycles. TCRdb ran MiXCR on the 5' RACE reads and lists one entry per CDR3 protein. The sample yields 950,000 to 1,200,000 distinct CDR3 sequences, more than 30% seen once. Sequencing input: blood. Receptors were obtained from a man aged 18 to 30 in good health.

V is TRBV2 and J is TRBJ2-3, with D perhaps TRBD1 or TRBD2 (5 bases each). Germline CDR1 is SNHLY and CDR2 is FYNNEI. This CDR3 is built from 13 residues. Trimming removed 6 bases from V and 5 bases from J, with 12 bases in between. The CDR3 DNA reads as TGTGCCAGCAGGGTGGGGACGAGAGATACGCAGTATTTT. Amino acid sequence: CASRVGTRDTQYF.

This clonotype was counted between two and nine times. The V and J genes are TRBV20-1 and TRBJ2-1, with D possibly TRBD2 on 7 matching bases. The CDR3 length is 14 residues. Germline-derived CDR1 and CDR2 are DFQATT and SNEGSKA (reference sequence). V lost 1 base to trimming and J lost 7 bases, with 14 bases between them. CDR3 sequence reads: CSARVGGGPNEQFF. Here the CDR3 DNA reads TGCAGTGCTAGAGTAGGGGGGGGGCCAAATGAGCAGTTCTTC.

The chain combines TRBV15 with TRBJ2-2; D is uncertain. The CDR3 is made up of 13 amino acids. Germline V gene sequence: CDR1 LNHNV, CDR2 YYDKDF (reference sequence). Trimming took off 0 bases at V and 5 bases at J, with 4 bases between the two ends. This chain's CDR3 is CATSREPTGELFF. CDR3 in DNA: TGTGCCACCAGCAGAGAGCCTACCGGGGAGCTGTTTTTT.

This chain links TRBV20-1 with TRBJ2-1; the D is unclear. The CDR3 covers 15 residues. Germline V gene sequence: CDR1 DFQATT, CDR2 SNEGSKA (reference sequence). V gave up 1 base and J gave up 5 bases, with 15 bases separating them. CDR3 protein: CSARAKWSSDNEQFF. The CDR3 DNA is TGCAGTGCTAGAGCCAAGTGGTCCTCGGACAATGAGCAGTTCTTC.

The genes are TRBV5-1 and TRBJ2-2, with TRBD2 matching 7 bases. This CDR3 contains 14 residues. The V gene's germline CDR1 is SGHRS and CDR2 YFSETQ. With 4 bases clipped from V and 6 bases from J, the junction kept 6 bases outside the gene matches. In nucleotides, the CDR3 is TGCGCCAGCAGCGCGGGGGTAAATGCCGGGGAGCTGTTTTTT. It encodes CASSAGVNAGELFF.

This clonotype was recorded many times. This rearrangement joins TRBV2 to TRBJ1-4, with a possible D match to TRBD1 (5 bases). This CDR3 contains 13 residues. Per the germline V gene, CDR1 is SNHLY and CDR2 is FYNNEI. V was clipped by 6 bases and J by 3 bases, with 8 bases between them. CDR3 in amino acids: CASSRGANEKLFF. CDR3 bases: TGTGCCAGCAGCCGGGGGGCTAATGAAAAACTGTTTTTT.

V usage is TRBV6-2 or TRBV6-3 and J usage is TRBJ2-7; a possible D gene is TRBD1 (5 bases). Germline V CDR1 and CDR2: MNHEY, SVGEGT. V lost 2 bases and J 2 bases, leaving 19 bases between the germline ends. There are 17 residues in the CDR3. The CDR3 DNA sequence: TGTGCCAGCAGTTACGGCCCCCCTTTGACAGCTACCTACGAGCAGTACTTC. Its protein product is CASSYGPPLTATYEQYF.

The V gene is TRBV6-5, the J gene TRBJ2-2; D is possibly TRBD2 (7 bases). The length of the CDR3 is 15 residues. The V end was cut by 2 bases, the J end by 5 bases, with 12 bases between. CDR1 is MNHEY and CDR2 is SVGAGI in the germline V gene. CDR3 loop: CASSYGGGETGELFF. The CDR3 nucleotides read TGTGCCAGCAGTTACGGAGGGGGGGAAACCGGGGAGCTGTTTTTT.

The table lists this clonotype with a count of one. The chain couples TRBV20-1 to TRBJ1-5, with a possible D match to TRBD1 (6 bases). From germline, CDR1 is DFQATT and CDR2 SNEGSKA (reference sequence). V was clipped by 1 base and J by 8 bases, with 18 bases between them. The CDR3 totals 15 residues. CDR3 sequence: CSARAGTPRSEPQHF. For the CDR3, the DNA is TGCAGTGCTAGAGCCGGGACACCCCGTAGTGAGCCCCAGCATTTT.

This rearrangement joins TRBV7-2 to TRBJ2-2, with D perhaps TRBD1 (6 bases). This CDR3 has 15 residues. From germline, CDR1 is SGHTA and CDR2 FQGNSA. V was shortened by 5 bases and J by 2 bases, with 12 bases between the two germline ends. CDR3 bases: TGTGCCAGCAGCCCGGTCAGGGGTAACACCGGGGAGCTGTTTTTT. Amino acid sequence: CASSPVRGNTGELFF.

The chain employs TRBV20-1 and TRBJ2-1, with D perhaps matching TRBD1 or TRBD2 (5 bases each). CDR3 length equals 15 residues. The germline V gene has CDR1 DFQATT and CDR2 SNEGSKA (reference sequence). Trimming stripped 3 bases from V and 7 bases from J, with 19 bases between. This chain's CDR3 is CSARDVRGEVNEQFF. The CDR3 DNA follows: TGCAGTGCTAGGGATGTGAGGGGCGAGGTTAATGAGCAGTTCTTC.

In regard to this clonotype: An end of the junction does not agree with germline; a read error may underlie this. The chain employs TRBV2 and TRBJ2-1; TRBD1 matches at 7 bases. This CDR3 is 13 amino acids long. The germline V gene encodes CDR1 SNHLY and CDR2 FYNNEI. Here the CDR3 reads CASSEGGHNEQFF. The CDR3 nucleotides are TGTGCCAGCAGCGAAGGGGGCCACAATGAGCAGTTCTTC. The entire variable domain, with the rest obtained from reference TRBV2 and TRBJ2-1, is as follows: EPEVTQTPSHQVTQMGQEVILRCVPISNHLYFYWYRQILGQKVEFLVSFYNNEISEKSEIFDDQFSVERPDGSNFTLKIRSTKLEDSAMYFCASSEGGHNEQFFGPGTRLTVL.

This chain uses TRBV5-1 with TRBJ2-1, with D perhaps matching TRBD2 (7 bases). Germline loops: CDR1 SGHRS, CDR2 YFSETQ. The ends were cut back, 3 bases at V and 9 bases at J, with 19 bases in the middle. This CDR3 region has 15 residues. The CDR3 DNA reads TGCGCCAGCAGCTACGCTAGGGGGGGACTGGCTGAGCAGTTCTTC. This sequence encodes CASSYARGGLAEQFF.

Only a few counts were recorded for this clonotype. The chain uses TRBV20-1 and TRBJ2-3; weak D call: TRBD2 (5 bases). The V and J ends lost 3 bases and 4 bases respectively, with 17 bases between them. The CDR3 loop spans 15 amino acids. The V gene's germline CDR1 is DFQATT and CDR2 SNEGSKA (reference sequence). The chain's CDR3 is CSASKLPGLPDTQYF. In DNA, the CDR3 is TGCAGTGCTAGCAAACTACCAGGACTCCCAGATACGCAGTATTTT.

The genes are TRBV27 and TRBJ2-2, with D perhaps TRBD2 (5 bases). Germline loops: CDR1 MNHEY, CDR2 SMNVEV (reference sequence). V was cut by 3 bases and J by 3 bases, with 17 bases left in between. CDR3 size: 17 residues. CDR3 coding DNA: TGTGCCAGCAGTTTGATCGAAACGGGATTTTACACCGGGGAGCTGTTTTTT. It specifies CASSLIETGFYTGELFF.

This sequence joins TRBV6-6 and TRBJ2-2; D is undetermined. CDR3 length equals 13 residues. CDR1 is MNHNY, CDR2 SVGAGI, per germline (reference sequence). The V end was cut by 6 bases, the J end by 5 bases, with 10 bases between. CDR3: CASRPVQTGELFF. In nucleotides, the CDR3 is TGTGCCAGCAGACCCGTCCAGACCGGGGAGCTGTTTTTT.

This clonotype was counted a single time. The rearrangement links TRBV6-5 to TRBJ1-1, with 7 nucleotides matching TRBD1. Germline trimming cut 8 bases from V and 5 bases from J; bases unmatched to any gene: 8. Germline assignment: CDR1 MNHEY and CDR2 SVGAGI. The CDR3 is made up of 13 amino acids. The CDR3 bases are TGTGCCAGCTCCAGGGGGGGTGAGACTGAAGCTTTCTTT. It translates to CASSRGGETEAFF.

This clonotype was counted a few times. The gene calls are TRBV20-1 and TRBJ2-1; unclear D gene. This CDR3 region has 15 residues. From germline, CDR1 is DFQATT and CDR2 SNEGSKA (reference sequence). With 3 bases removed from V and 0 bases from J, the gap between germline ends came to 12 bases. The CDR3 loop is CSASGRLVSYNEQFF. The CDR3 region has the DNA TGCAGTGCTAGTGGCCGACTTGTCTCCTACAATGAGCAGTTCTTC.

The rearrangement joins TRBV9 to TRBJ2-7; a possible D gene is TRBD1 (6 bases). Germline V CDR1 and CDR2: SGDLS, YYNGEE. V shed 0 bases and J shed 3 bases, with 13 bases lying between them. CDR3 length: 15 amino acids. CDR3 nucleotide sequence: TGTGCCAGCAGCGTAGCCTTAACAGGGATCTACGAGCAGTACTTC. As protein: CASSVALTGIYEQYF.

The chain joins TRBV5-1 to TRBJ2-1; D remains ambiguous. V dropped 0 bases and J dropped 8 bases, with 12 bases sitting between them. The CDR3 runs 14 residues. CDR1 and CDR2 (germline): SGHRS, YFSETQ. The CDR3 nucleotides read TGCGCCAGCAGCTTGGAACTTGGGCAGGATGAGCAGTTCTTC. Protein: CASSLELGQDEQFF.

V and J are TRBV4-2 and TRBJ1-1; D might be TRBD1 (5 bases). CDR1 is LGHNA, CDR2 YNFKEQ, per germline. Trimming pared 1 base from V and 11 bases from J, leaving 11 bases between. The CDR3 has 12 residues. The CDR3, as DNA: TGTGCCAGCAGCCAAGCGGGGGGGAGGGCTTTCTTT. It codes for CASSQAGGRAFF.

This clonotype was found a few times. This chain connects TRBV20-1 to TRBJ2-1; no definite D call. V lost 2 bases and J lost 4, with 12 bases in between. Germline lookup yields CDR1 DFQATT and CDR2 SNEGSKA (reference sequence). The CDR3 runs 14 residues. The CDR3 region has the DNA TGCAGTGCTAGATCTGGCACATCTTACAATGAGCAGTTCTTC. The encoded protein is CSARSGTSYNEQFF.

The CDR3 nucleotides are TGTGCCAGCACCCTGAGTCCAGCACAAGAGACCCAGTACTTC. This codes for CASTLSPAQETQYF. The chain has TRBV6-2 or TRBV6-3 and TRBJ2-5; D gene ambiguous. Trimming removed 7 bases at V and 2 bases at J, with 14 bases between. Germline lookup yields CDR1 MNHEY and CDR2 SVGEGT. The CDR3 covers 14 residues.

This chain connects TRBV6-5 to TRBJ1-1; D is unclear. CDR3 length equals 11 residues. The V gene lost 3 bases and the J gene lost 6 bases, with 5 bases spanning the gap. Germline V CDR1 and CDR2: MNHEY, SVGAGI. The CDR3 is CASSYLAEAFF. The CDR3 DNA follows: TGTGCCAGCAGTTATCTCGCTGAAGCTTTCTTT.